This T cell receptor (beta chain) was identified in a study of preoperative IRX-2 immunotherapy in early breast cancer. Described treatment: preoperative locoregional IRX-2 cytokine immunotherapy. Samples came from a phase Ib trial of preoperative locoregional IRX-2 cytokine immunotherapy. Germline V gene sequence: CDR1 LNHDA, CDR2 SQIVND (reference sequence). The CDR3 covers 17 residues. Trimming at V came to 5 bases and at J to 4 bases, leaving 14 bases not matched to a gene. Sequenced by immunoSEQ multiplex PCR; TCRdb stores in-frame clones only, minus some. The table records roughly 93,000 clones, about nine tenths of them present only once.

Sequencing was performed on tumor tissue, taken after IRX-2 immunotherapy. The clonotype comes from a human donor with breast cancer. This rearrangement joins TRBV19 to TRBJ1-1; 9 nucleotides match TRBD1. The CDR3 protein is CASSPTEKQGASTEAFF. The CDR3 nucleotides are TGTGCCAGTAGTCCTACTGAGAAACAGGGGGCGAGCACTGAAGCTTTCTTT.